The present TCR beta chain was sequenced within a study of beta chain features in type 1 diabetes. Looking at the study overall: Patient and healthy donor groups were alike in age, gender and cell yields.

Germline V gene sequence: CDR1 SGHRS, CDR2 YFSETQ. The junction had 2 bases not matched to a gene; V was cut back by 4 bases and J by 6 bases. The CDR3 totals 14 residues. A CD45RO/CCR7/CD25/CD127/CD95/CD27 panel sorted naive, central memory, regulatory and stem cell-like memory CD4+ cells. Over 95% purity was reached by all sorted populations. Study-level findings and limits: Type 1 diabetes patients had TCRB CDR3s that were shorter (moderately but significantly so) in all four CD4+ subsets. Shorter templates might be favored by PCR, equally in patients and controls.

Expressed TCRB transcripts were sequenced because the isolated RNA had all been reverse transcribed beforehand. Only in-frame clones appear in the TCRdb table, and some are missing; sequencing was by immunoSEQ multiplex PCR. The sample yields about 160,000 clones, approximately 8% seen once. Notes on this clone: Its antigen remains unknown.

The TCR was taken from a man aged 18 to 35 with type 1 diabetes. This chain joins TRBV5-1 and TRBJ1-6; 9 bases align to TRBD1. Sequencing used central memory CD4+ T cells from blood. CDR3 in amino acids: CASSMGQGNSPLHF. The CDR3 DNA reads TGCGCCAGCAGCATGGGACAGGGTAATTCACCCCTCCACTTT.